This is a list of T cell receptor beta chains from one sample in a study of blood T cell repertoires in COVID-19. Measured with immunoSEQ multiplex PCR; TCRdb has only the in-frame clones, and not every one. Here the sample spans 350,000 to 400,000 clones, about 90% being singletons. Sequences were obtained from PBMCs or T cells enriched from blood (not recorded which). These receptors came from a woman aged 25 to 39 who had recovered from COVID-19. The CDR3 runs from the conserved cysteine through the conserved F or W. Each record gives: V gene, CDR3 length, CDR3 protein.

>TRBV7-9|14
CASNPSGGQETQYF
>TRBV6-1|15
CASSDQGTGANVLTF
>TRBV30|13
CAWSEQAPYEQYF
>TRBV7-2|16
CASSLAPGLAGYEQFF
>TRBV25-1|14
CATGGDSNPYEQYF
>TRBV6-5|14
CASSPRVSQETQYF
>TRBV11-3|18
CASSFGGADYLNTGELFF
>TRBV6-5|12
CAGGGGQVEAFF
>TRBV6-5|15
CASSFNRGTQETQYF
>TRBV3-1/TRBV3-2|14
CASSLSGSANEQYF
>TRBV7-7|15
CASSPLAEPYNEQFF
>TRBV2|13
CASNRGGVTEAFF
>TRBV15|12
CATSRGPDTQYF
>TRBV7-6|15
CASSLQEGGFQPQHF
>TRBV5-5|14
CASSAGTANTEAFF
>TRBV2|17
CASRTRRQGQGRETQYF
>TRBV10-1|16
CASSDVQGARSYEQYF
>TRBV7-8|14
CASSLGQGGYGYTF
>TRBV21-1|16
CASSKDRGGVVAPLHF
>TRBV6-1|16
CASSELMGADSYGYTF
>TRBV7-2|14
CASSLVAEASEQYF
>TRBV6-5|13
CASRRTVNTEAFF
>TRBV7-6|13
CASSPGTHYEQYF
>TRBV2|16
CASSVAGVMNTGELFF
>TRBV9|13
CASSPQPTGELFF
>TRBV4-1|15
CASLRGVGLNEKLFF
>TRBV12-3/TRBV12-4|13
CASTGLEYNEQFF
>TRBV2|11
CASNGGAEAFF
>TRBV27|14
CASSSQGTNTEAFF
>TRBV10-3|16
CAISEVGQGPGTEAFF
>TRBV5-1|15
CASSQSTGANYGYTF
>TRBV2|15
CASSRDGEEVYEQYF
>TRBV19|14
CASSISYGTVGYTF
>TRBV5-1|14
CASSLSSENEKLFF
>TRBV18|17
CASSPAMTGAGGTEAFF
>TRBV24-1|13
CATSDFGNAEAFF
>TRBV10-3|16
CAISDLGQGRTYEQYF
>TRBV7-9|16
CASSLGRGGRNYGYTF
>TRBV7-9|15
CASSSPAGEGTEAFF
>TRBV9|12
CASSVDSETQYF
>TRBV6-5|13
CASSWQDNEKLFF
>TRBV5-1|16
CASSSRTGGVDYGYTF
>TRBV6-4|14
CASSDGTENTEAFF
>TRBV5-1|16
CASSPPLTGVNNEQFF
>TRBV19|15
CASSISSSATGELFF
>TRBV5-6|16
CASSLGQGAAGEKLFF
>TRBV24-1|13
CATSPGSNQPQHF
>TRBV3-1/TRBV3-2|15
CASSQRAASVYEQYF
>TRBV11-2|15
CASSLSQGVDYEQYF
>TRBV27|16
CASRSGQGLGDYEQYF
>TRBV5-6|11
CASSGDYEQYF
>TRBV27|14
CASRQGSGNQPQHF
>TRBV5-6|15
CASNFPAGGQETQYF
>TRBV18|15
CASSPAQTGGGEQYF
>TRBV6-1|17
CASSELVAGELDLIQYF